This record concerns one T cell receptor beta chain sequence. Its target is not known. Clones were sequenced by immunoSEQ multiplex PCR, and TCRdb holds only the in-frame ones, with some missing. The table lists around 30,000 clones, 80% to 90% of them singletons. This CDR3 has 12 amino acids. Germline CDR1 SGDLS, CDR2 YYNGEE. Trimming removed 7 bases from V and 4 bases from J; junction bases left unmatched: 3. This sample was taken from a study of regulatory and conventional T cells in RAG deficiency. Overall study results and limits: Other subsets showed 9.5 to 10-fold reductions, but Treg unique TCR beta sequences fell roughly 100-fold in these patients. Patient subsets had shorter CDR3s; Omenn Treg-Tconv overlap exceeded 85%. Sorted Omenn CD25-high CD127-low cells may not be bona fide Tregs. Shannon entropy was markedly lower and Simpson indices higher in RAG-deficient patients than control T-cell subsets.

These sequences were also reported in another study, on regulatory T cells. That report notes: Amplification used 52 TRBV primers and 13 TRBJ primers.

This chain joins TRBV9 and TRBJ2-3, with 7 bases lining up with TRBD2. Material: CD8+ T cells sorted from blood. The origin of this receptor is a human donor in good health. This CDR3 is CASGGDSDTQYF. The CDR3 DNA is TGTGCCAGCGGGGGGGATTCAGATACGCAGTATTTT.